One sample yielded the 8 T cell receptor beta chains listed below, sequenced in a study of OX40 agonist ivuxolimab in advanced cancers. Method: immunoSEQ multiplex PCR; TCRdb's copy keeps in-frame clones and lacks some. The data contain around 67,000 clones, about 85% of them singletons. The source material was CD4+ or CD8+ T cells sorted from blood, sampled in a trial of the OX40 agonist ivuxolimab. These receptors originate from an adult with an advanced solid tumor such as melanoma, head and neck, liver or kidney cancer.

This chain connects TRBV5-1 to TRBJ2-1; either TRBD1 or TRBD2 may fit D (7 bases each). V gave up 7 bases and J gave up 8 bases, with 22 bases separating them. The CDR3 sequence is 15 residues long. Germline V gene data show CDR1 as SGHRS and CDR2 as YFSETQ. The CDR3 loop reads CASRVASGGGHEQFF. CDR3 bases: TGCGCCAGCCGGGTGGCTAGCGGAGGGGGCCATGAGCAGTTCTTC.

The chain recombines TRBV7-9 with TRBJ1-5; D gene ambiguous. Trimming shortened V by 5 bases and J by 4 bases, and 15 bases separated the two germline ends. The CDR3 totals 15 residues. Germline V gene lookup returns CDR1 SEHNR and CDR2 FQNEAQ (reference sequence). CDR3 nucleotide sequence: TGTGCCAGCAGCCGAACGGGTGCAGAAAATCAGCCCCAGCATTTT. Translation gives CASSRTGAENQPQHF.

The chain carries TRBV9 and TRBJ2-7; no clear D gene. The V end was cut by 7 bases, the J end by 0 bases, with 17 bases between. Germline CDR1 reads SGDLS; CDR2 reads YYNGEE. This CDR3 is built from 15 residues. CDR3 region: CASRAIRRSSYEQYF. The CDR3 region has the DNA TGTGCCAGCCGGGCGATACGCAGGAGCTCCTACGAGCAGTACTTC.

V usage is TRBV27 and J usage is TRBJ1-1; D is unresolved. The CDR3 is 14 residues long. Germline V gene data show CDR1 as MNHEY and CDR2 as SMNVEV (reference sequence). Between the trimmed V and J ends, which lost 1 base and 2 bases, there was a span of 8 bases. The CDR3 DNA reads as TGTGCCAGCAGTTTATGGCGCAGTAACACTGAAGCTTTCTTT. Translated: CASSLWRSNTEAFF.

V usage is TRBV6-6 and J usage is TRBJ2-5; a weak D match, TRBD1 (6 bases). CDR1 and CDR2 (germline): MNHNY, SVGAGI (reference sequence). Trimming cost V 6 bases and J 1 base, with 12 bases left between them. The CDR3 loop spans 14 amino acids. This CDR3 reads CASSLGGPQETQYF. CDR3 DNA: TGTGCCAGCAGCCTAGGGGGTCCCCAAGAGACCCAGTACTTC.

This rearrangement joins TRBV5-4 to TRBJ2-7; possible D gene TRBD2, 5 bases. The germline V gene encodes CDR1 SGHNT and CDR2 YYREEE (reference sequence). The V end was cut by 0 bases, the J end by 1 base, with 14 bases between. This CDR3 comprises 16 residues. The CDR3 coding sequence is TGTGCCAGCAGCTTGGGGCCCACCGGGGAGTCCTACGAGCAGTACTTC. It codes for CASSLGPTGESYEQYF.

The rearrangement uses TRBV7-6 and TRBJ1-2; no clear D gene. Germline-derived CDR1 and CDR2 are SGHVS and FNYEAQ. Trimming removed 3 bases at V and 3 bases at J, with 8 bases between. The CDR3 runs 13 residues. The chain's CDR3 is CASSLGGDYGYTF. In nucleotides, the CDR3 is TGTGCCAGCAGCTTGGGCGGGGACTATGGCTACACCTTC.

The chain is built from TRBV11-2 and TRBJ1-2; D perhaps matches TRBD1 (5 bases). The CDR3 sequence is 15 residues long. Per germline, CDR1 SGHAT and CDR2 FQNNGV. With 1 base removed from V and 4 bases from J, the gap between germline ends came to 13 bases. This CDR3 is CASSLAGGGLYGYTF. The CDR3 DNA is TGTGCCAGCAGCTTAGCCGGGGGGGGACTCTATGGCTACACCTTC.